The next 31 T cell receptor beta chains were all read from a single sample in a study of blood T cell repertoires in COVID-19. Repertoires were generated with immunoSEQ multiplex PCR, while TCRdb's copy carries only in-frame clones and drops some. The table has 300,000 or so clones, roughly 90% seen once. Sequenced: peripheral blood. The receptors were gathered from a man aged 18 to 30 who had recovered from COVID-19.

The V call is TRBV5-1, the J call TRBJ1-1; D gene unclear. The CDR3 loop spans 14 amino acids. V was clipped by 3 bases and J by 11 bases, with 20 bases between them. Germline CDR1 and CDR2: SGHRS and YFSETQ. The CDR3 loop reads CASSSSILPSGAFF. CDR3 bases: TGCGCCAGCAGCTCTTCAATCCTCCCCTCGGGGGCTTTCTTT.

This clone showed up just once. The chain has TRBV13 and TRBJ2-7; D remains unclear. V was pared by 4 bases and J by 6 bases, with 7 bases between. CDR3 length equals 11 residues. In germline, CDR1 is PRHDT, CDR2 FYEKMQ (reference sequence). CDR3 sequence (DNA): TGTGCCAGCAGCTCCTCCAGCGAGCAGTACTTC. Its protein product is CASSSSSEQYF.

J is TRBJ2-1 and V is TRBV5-4, with D tentatively TRBD2 (6 bases). Germline values: CDR1 SGHNT, CDR2 YYREEE (reference sequence). The V and J ends lost 3 bases and 1 base respectively, with 8 bases between them. The CDR3 has 14 amino acids. The CDR3 DNA reads TGTGCCAGCAGCTCGGGACTTTCCTACAATGAGCAGTTCTTC. This sequence encodes CASSSGLSYNEQFF.

The gene calls are TRBV5-6 and TRBJ1-5; D unresolved. Trimming cost V 0 bases and J 9 bases, with 10 bases left between them. The CDR3 totals 13 residues. Germline V gene sequence: CDR1 SGHDT, CDR2 YYEEEE. In DNA, the CDR3 is TGTGCCAGCAGCTTGGCCACAGCCGGGCCCCAGCATTTT. Amino acids: CASSLATAGPQHF.

This sequence joins TRBV28 and TRBJ1-1; 8 bases match TRBD1. Germline trimming cut 8 bases from V and 6 bases from J; bases unmatched to any gene: 8. CDR1 is MDHEN and CDR2 is SYDVKM in the germline V gene. The CDR3 contains 13 residues. CDR3 DNA: TGTGCCAGCGCGTACAGGGGGAGGTCTGAAGCTTTCTTT. It specifies CASAYRGRSEAFF.

The V call is TRBV2, the J call TRBJ2-7, with D maybe TRBD2 (8 bases). With 4 bases removed from V and 2 bases from J, the gap between germline ends came to 21 bases. CDR1 is SNHLY and CDR2 is FYNNEI in the germline V gene. This CDR3 comprises 17 residues. CDR3 loop: CASSVRGGTASAYEQYF. The CDR3 region has the DNA TGTGCCAGCAGTGTACGGGGGGGGACAGCCTCGGCCTACGAGCAGTACTTC.

The V gene is TRBV11-2, the J gene TRBJ1-1; the D gene is possibly TRBD1 (6 bases). The CDR3 consists of 14 residues. Germline-derived CDR1 and CDR2 are SGHAT and FQNNGV. Trimming cost V 3 bases and J 1 base, with 9 bases left between them. CDR3 DNA: TGTGCCAGCAGCTTCTCGGACAGGAACACTGAAGCTTTCTTT. Its protein product is CASSFSDRNTEAFF.

This sequence joins TRBV2 and TRBJ2-1, with 8 bases aligning to TRBD2. V lost 4 bases and J lost 1; bases outside the gene matches: 12. Germline assignment: CDR1 SNHLY and CDR2 FYNNEI. The CDR3 loop spans 18 amino acids. CDR3: CASSVSREDPRSYNEQFF. DNA for the CDR3: TGTGCCAGCAGTGTCTCGCGGGAGGACCCCAGGTCCTACAATGAGCAGTTCTTC.

The V gene is TRBV29-1, the J gene TRBJ1-2, with TRBD1 identical over 11 bases. The V gene end was trimmed by 6 bases and the J gene end by 0 bases; junction bases not matched to a gene: 6. The V gene's germline CDR1 is SQVTM and CDR2 ANQGSEA. The CDR3 is 15 amino acids. In DNA, the CDR3 is TGCAGCGTCACGGACAGGGGGCGGACTAACTATGGCTACACCTTC. It encodes CSVTDRGRTNYGYTF. Full variable domain (outside the CDR3, taken from reference TRBV29-1 and TRBJ1-2): SAVISQKPSRDICQRGTSLTIQCQVDSQVTMMFWYRQQPGQSLTLIATANQGSEATYESGFVIDKFPISRPNLTFSTLTVSNMSPEDSSIYLCSVTDRGRTNYGYTFGSGTRLTVV.

This clone came up a few times. The chain is built from TRBV27 and TRBJ1-5; 12 bases line up with TRBD1. Trimming at V came to 5 bases and at J to 0 bases, leaving 5 bases not matched to a gene. CDR3 length equals 17 residues. Germline CDR1 MNHEY, CDR2 SMNVEV (reference sequence). For the CDR3, the DNA is TGTGCCAGCAGTCCCGGGACAGGGGGCGGTAGCAATCAGCCCCAGCATTTT. Its protein is CASSPGTGGGSNQPQHF.

The chain uses TRBV3-1 (or the pseudogene TRBV3-2) and TRBJ1-6; 7 bases match TRBD1. CDR1 and CDR2 from the germline V gene are LGHDT and YNNKEL (reference sequence). The CDR3 runs 17 residues. The trim removed 5 bases at V and 7 bases at J, leaving 14 bases unmatched. Written as DNA, the CDR3 is TGTGCCAGCAGCTATCGTCGAGGGGGCAGAGGAAATTCACCCCTCCACTTT. It encodes CASSYRRGGRGNSPLHF.

The V call is TRBV30, the J call TRBJ1-3; TRBD1 aligns across 12 bases. Germline CDR1 is GTSNPN and CDR2 is SVGIG (reference sequence). The CDR3 loop spans 18 amino acids. Trimming took 2 bases from V and 4 from J; bases not matched to a gene: 12. The CDR3 DNA is TGTGCCTGGAGTCCGGCCGGGACAGGGGGCTGGAAAGGAAACACCATATATTTT. Its translation: CAWSPAGTGGWKGNTIYF. Full variable domain (missing parts from reference TRBV30 and TRBJ1-3): SQTIHQWPATLVQPVGSPLSLECTVEGTSNPNLYWYRQAAGRGLQLLFYSVGIGQISSEVPQNLSASRPQDRQFILSSKKLLLSDSGFYLCAWSPAGTGGWKGNTIYFGEGSWLTVV.

This clone was counted only a few times. The gene calls are TRBV7-3 and TRBJ1-2; TRBD1 might be the D (6 bases). This CDR3 is 13 amino acids long. Per the germline V gene, CDR1 is SGHTA and CDR2 is FQGTGA. Trimming removed 3 bases at V and 8 bases at J, with 13 bases between. CDR3 amino acids: CASSLGAQRGYTF. CDR3 nucleotides: TGTGCCAGCAGCTTGGGGGCCCAACGGGGCTACACCTTC.

This clone was recorded only once. J is TRBJ2-1 and V is TRBV3-1 (or the pseudogene TRBV3-2), with TRBD2 identical over 15 bases. V trimming: 3 bases; J trimming: 0 bases; junction bases outside the gene matches: 3. Germline V lookup: CDR1 LGHDT, CDR2 YNNKEL (reference sequence). The CDR3 is 18 amino acids. The CDR3 loop reads CASSHGTSGGSSYNEQFF. The CDR3 DNA is TGTGCCAGCAGCCACGGGACTAGCGGGGGGAGCTCCTACAATGAGCAGTTCTTC.

The chain joins TRBV11-3 to TRBJ2-1; 7 bases match TRBD2. The CDR3 contains 16 residues. The germline V gene has CDR1 SGHNT and CDR2 YENEEA. V shed 5 bases, J shed 1 base, and the junction held 8 bases outside the gene matches. CDR3 DNA: TGTGCCAGCAGCCCCCGCAGCGGGGAGTCCTACAATGAGCAGTTCTTC. Translating it yields CASSPRSGESYNEQFF.

This chain links TRBV5-6 with TRBJ1-4; 11 bases are shared with TRBD1. This CDR3 spans 16 amino acids. CDR1 SGHDT and CDR2 YYEEEE come from the germline V gene. V shed 2 bases and J 10 bases; nucleotides not matched to a gene: 10. CDR3 amino acids: CASSLTAGTGGGKLFF. DNA for the CDR3: TGTGCCAGCAGCTTAACTGCCGGGACAGGGGGAGGAAAACTGTTTTTT.

J is TRBJ2-1 and V is TRBV7-9; maybe TRBD2 (5 bases). V dropped 1 base and J dropped 0 bases, with 10 bases sitting between them. The germline V gene encodes CDR1 SEHNR and CDR2 FQNEAQ (reference sequence). The CDR3 sequence is 16 residues long. For the CDR3, the DNA is TGTGCCAGCAGCTTAGGGGTAGGGAGCTCCTACAATGAGCAGTTCTTC. Translated: CASSLGVGSSYNEQFF. The full variable domain, with the rest looked up from reference TRBV7-9 and TRBJ2-1, is DTGVSQNPRHKITKRGQNVTFRCDPISEHNRLYWYRQTLGQGPEFLTYFQNEAQLEKSRLLSDRFSAERPKGSFSTLEIQRTEQGDSAMYLCASSLGVGSSYNEQFFGPGTRLTVL.

The rearrangement uses TRBV11-2 and TRBJ1-6, with 7 bases matching TRBD1. This CDR3 region has 15 residues. Looked up from germline, CDR1 is SGHAT and CDR2 is FQNNGV. J lost 6 bases, V lost 4 bases, and 6 bases had no gene match. Here the CDR3 reads CASSSTGTVNSPLHF. The CDR3 nucleotides are TGTGCCAGCAGCTCTACCGGGACAGTTAATTCACCCCTCCACTTT.

The chain joins TRBV14 to TRBJ2-7, with D perhaps matching TRBD1 (8 bases). Germline-derived CDR1 and CDR2 are SGHDN and FVKESK. This CDR3 comprises 15 residues. Trimming pared 3 bases from V and 2 bases from J, leaving 14 bases between. CDR3 sequence reads: CASSQTGEGTYEQYF. In nucleotides, the CDR3 is TGTGCCAGCAGCCAGACAGGGGAGGGGACCTACGAGCAGTACTTC. The full variable domain, with the rest looked up from reference TRBV14 and TRBJ2-7, is EAGVTQFPSHSVIEKGQTVTLRCDPISGHDNLYWYRRVMGKEIKFLLHFVKESKQDESGMPNNRFLAERTGGTYSTLKVQPAELEDSGVYFCASSQTGEGTYEQYFGPGTRLTVT.

This clone was counted a few times. A junction end diverges from the germline sequence, so it may reflect a read error. This chain uses TRBV28 with TRBJ1-1; D gene uncertain. Germline loops: CDR1 MDHEN, CDR2 SYDVKM. The CDR3 consists of 13 residues. Written as DNA, the CDR3 is TGTGCCAGCAGATTATCTTCGAACACTGAAGCTTTCTTT. This encodes CASRLSSNTEAFF.

The chain has TRBV9 and TRBJ2-2; TRBD2 agrees at 8 bases. CDR1 and CDR2 from the germline V gene are SGDLS and YYNGEE. This CDR3 is built from 18 residues. V gave up 0 bases and J gave up 5 bases; unmatched junction bases: 12. The CDR3 spells CASSVALAGLASTGELFF. CDR3 DNA sequence: TGTGCCAGCAGCGTAGCCCTGGCCGGACTAGCAAGTACCGGGGAGCTGTTTTTT.

The V call is TRBV29-1, the J call TRBJ1-1; D is unresolved. This CDR3 spans 10 amino acids. Trimming removed 4 bases from V and 6 bases from J, with 6 bases in between. From germline, CDR1 is SQVTM and CDR2 ANQGSEA. The CDR3 coding sequence is TGCAGCGTTGTAGTCGCTGAAGCTTTCTTT. Residues: CSVVVAEAFF.

V usage is TRBV30 and J usage is TRBJ1-2, with 7 bases identical to TRBD1. Germline V gene lookup returns CDR1 GTSNPN and CDR2 SVGIG (reference sequence). V was clipped by 0 bases and J by 4 bases; unmatched bases: 8. The CDR3 length is 15 residues. CDR3 region: CAWSVSPTGTYGYTF. As DNA, the CDR3 is TGTGCCTGGAGTGTCTCTCCGACAGGGACCTATGGCTACACCTTC.

The chain has TRBV3-1 (or the pseudogene TRBV3-2) and TRBJ2-2, with a tentative D call TRBD2 (5 bases). The CDR3 is 15 amino acids. Germline lookup yields CDR1 LGHDT and CDR2 YNNKEL (reference sequence). Trimming shortened V by 3 bases and J by 6 bases, and 14 bases separated the two germline ends. CDR3 in amino acids: CASSQRLPLPGELFF. The CDR3 region has the DNA TGTGCCAGCAGCCAGAGACTACCTCTACCCGGGGAGCTGTTTTTT.

The chain couples TRBV2 to TRBJ1-2, with no clear D. The CDR3 totals 13 residues. CDR1 and CDR2 (germline): SNHLY, FYNNEI. Deletions cut 2 bases from V and 7 bases from J, with 11 bases between. CDR3 region: CASSEPGRLGYTF. In DNA form, the CDR3 reads TGTGCCAGCAGTGAACCCGGGAGGCTTGGCTACACCTTC.

The chain joins TRBV19 to TRBJ2-7; a weak D match, TRBD2 (6 bases). In germline, CDR1 is LNHDA, CDR2 SQIVND (reference sequence). CDR3 length: 13 residues. V gave up 1 base and J gave up 2 bases, with 6 bases separating them. Written as DNA, the CDR3 is TGTGCCAGTAGTATAGGGGGGGCCTACGAGCAGTACTTC. Encoded protein: CASSIGGAYEQYF.

V gene TRBV9 combines with J gene TRBJ2-7, with D possibly TRBD2 on 6 matching bases. From germline, CDR1 is SGDLS and CDR2 YYNGEE. The CDR3 covers 15 residues. V lost 0 bases to trimming and J lost 3 bases, with 13 bases between them. CDR3 loop: CASSVAGTGDYEQYF. DNA of the CDR3: TGTGCCAGCAGCGTAGCTGGGACGGGGGACTACGAGCAGTACTTC.

The gene calls are TRBV25-1 and TRBJ1-1, with D perhaps TRBD1 (6 bases). The germline CDR1 and CDR2 sequences are MGHDK and SYGVNS. Trimming stripped 1 base from V and 4 bases from J, with 13 bases between. The CDR3 totals 15 residues. Written as DNA, the CDR3 is TGTGCCAGCAGTGAATGGCTGGGGGCAGGCACTGAAGCTTTCTTT. Translating it yields CASSEWLGAGTEAFF.

V and J are TRBV11-2 and TRBJ2-7; 12 positions match TRBD2. V lost 5 bases and J lost 4; bases outside the gene matches: 9. The CDR3 has 16 amino acids. Germline values: CDR1 SGHAT, CDR2 FQNNGV. The CDR3 spells CASSGRLAGAQYEQYF. The CDR3 region has the DNA TGTGCCAGCAGCGGCCGACTAGCGGGAGCCCAGTACGAGCAGTACTTC.

The rearrangement joins TRBV19 to TRBJ2-7; TRBD2 aligns across 7 bases. Germline CDR1 and CDR2: LNHDA and SQIVND (reference sequence). V lost 3 bases, J lost 1 base, and 3 bases stayed unmatched. The CDR3 is 14 residues long. CDR3 coding DNA: TGTGCCAGTAGTATTACTAGCGCTTCCTACGAGCAGTACTTC. It translates to CASSITSASYEQYF.

The chain combines TRBV19 with TRBJ2-7; tentative D call: TRBD1 (5 bases). In germline, CDR1 is LNHDA, CDR2 SQIVND (reference sequence). This CDR3 contains 11 residues. Trimming cost V 8 bases and J 2 bases, with 7 bases left between them. CDR3 DNA: TGTGCCAGTTCGGACACCTACGAGCAGTACTTC. Translating it yields CASSDTYEQYF.